The next 21 T cell receptor beta chains were all read from a single sample in a study of blood T cell repertoires in COVID-19. Only in-frame clones appear in the TCRdb table, and some are missing; sequencing was by immunoSEQ multiplex PCR. The data show hundreds of thousands of clones, 89% seen once. The sequenced sample was peripheral blood. Receptors were obtained from an older woman with acute or convalescent COVID-19.

The table lists this clone with a count of one. This rearrangement joins TRBV2 to TRBJ1-5; D ambiguous. CDR1 and CDR2 from the germline V gene are SNHLY and FYNNEI. Trimming cost V 11 bases and J 0 bases, with 14 bases left between them. There are 14 residues in the CDR3. The CDR3 DNA is TGTGCCTCGGGGAAATCTTATAGCAATCAGCCCCAGCATTTT. Protein product: CASGKSYSNQPQHF.

This sequence joins TRBV5-1 and TRBJ2-1, with TRBD1 matching 7 bases. V was clipped by 4 bases and J by 9 bases; unmatched bases: 13. Germline V CDR1 and CDR2: SGHRS, YFSETQ. CDR3 length: 15 amino acids. CDR3 sequence reads: CASSPRDRALGEQFF. The CDR3 region has the DNA TGCGCCAGCAGCCCCCGGGACAGAGCCCTAGGTGAGCAGTTCTTC.

This clone was observed a handful of times. This chain joins TRBV13 and TRBJ1-1, with a tentative D call TRBD1 (5 bases). Germline CDR1 PRHDT, CDR2 FYEKMQ (reference sequence). The CDR3 has 17 residues. V dropped 3 bases and J dropped 5 bases, with 22 bases sitting between them. The DNA for the CDR3 is TGTGCCAGCAGCTTCAGTATTCCCCAGGGATTCAATACTGAAGCTTTCTTT. As protein: CASSFSIPQGFNTEAFF. Full variable domain (outside the CDR3, taken from reference TRBV13 and TRBJ1-1): AAGVIQSPRHLIKEKRETATLKCYPIPRHDTVYWYQQGPGQDPQFLISFYEKMQSDKGSIPDRFSAQQFSDYHSELNMSSLELGDSALYFCASSFSIPQGFNTEAFFGQGTRLTVV.

This chain links TRBV5-1 with TRBJ1-4; TRBD1 agrees at 8 bases. V shed 4 bases, J shed 8 bases, and the junction held 10 bases outside the gene matches. The CDR3 contains 15 residues. The V gene's germline CDR1 is SGHRS and CDR2 YFSETQ. The CDR3 DNA reads TGCGCCAGCAGCGCGGCCGGGACAGGAGGCGAAAAACTGTTTTTT. Amino acid sequence: CASSAAGTGGEKLFF.

V usage is TRBV6-2 or TRBV6-3 and J usage is TRBJ2-5; 11 bases match TRBD2. In germline, CDR1 is MNHEY, CDR2 SVGEGT. CDR3 length: 14 amino acids. J gave up 7 bases and V 2 bases, and 3 bases lay outside the gene matches. As DNA, the CDR3 is TGTGCCAGCAGTTACGGACTAGCGGGTATGACCCAGTACTTC. The encoded protein is CASSYGLAGMTQYF.

V usage is TRBV5-6 and J usage is TRBJ2-1; D not resolved. Per germline, CDR1 SGHDT and CDR2 YYEEEE. V was cut by 4 bases and J by 5 bases, with 16 bases left in between. The CDR3 extends over 15 amino acids. CDR3 DNA: TGTGCCAGCAGCCCACCGACGGGTCTCAACAATGAGCAGTTCTTC. Its translation is CASSPPTGLNNEQFF. The complete variable domain, with remaining parts taken from reference TRBV5-6 and TRBJ2-1, reads DAGVTQSPTHLIKTRGQQVTLRCSPKSGHDTVSWYQQALGQGPQFIFQYYEEEERQRGNFPDRFSGHQFPNYSSELNVNALLLGDSALYLCASSPPTGLNNEQFFGPGTRLTVL.

The rearrangement uses TRBV6-2 or TRBV6-3 and TRBJ2-7; tentatively, D is TRBD2 (6 bases). Germline CDR1 is MNHEY and CDR2 is SVGEGT. Trimming stripped 5 bases from V and 5 bases from J, with 25 bases between. The CDR3 totals 17 residues. DNA of the CDR3: TGTGCCAGCAGTACCGAACCCGGACGGTTAGCGGTCCACGAGCAGTACTTC. It translates to CASSTEPGRLAVHEQYF.

This clone occurred once. The sample carries other DNA sequences with the same CDR3. V is TRBV18 and J is TRBJ2-3; possibly TRBD2 for D (6 bases). Germline V CDR1 and CDR2: KGHSH, LQKENI. The CDR3 extends over 15 amino acids. V was pared by 1 base and J by 0 bases, with 8 bases between. The DNA for the CDR3 is TGTGCCAGCTCACCACTCAGCGGGAGCACAGATACGCAGTATTTT. Translated, it gives CASSPLSGSTDTQYF.

The CDR3 nucleotides read TGTGCCAGCAGACTTATGGTAGAGGGGGGGGGTTTAATCAGTGGGCAAACTAATGAAAAACTGTTTTTT. Protein product: CASRLMVEGGGLISGQTNEKLFF. The chain has TRBV27 and TRBJ1-4, with D possibly being TRBD1 (6 bases). The V end lost 6 bases, the J end lost 1 base, and 36 bases lay between the germline ends. The CDR3 loop spans 23 amino acids. Per the germline V gene, CDR1 is MNHEY and CDR2 is SMNVEV (reference sequence).

This chain connects TRBV2 to TRBJ1-1, with 8 positions matching TRBD1. The trim removed 3 bases at V and 1 base at J, leaving 1 base unmatched. CDR3 length: 14 residues. From germline, CDR1 is SNHLY and CDR2 FYNNEI. CDR3 sequence reads: CASSDQGANTEAFF. The CDR3 nucleotides are TGTGCCAGCAGTGATCAGGGGGCGAACACTGAAGCTTTCTTT.

The V gene is TRBV19, the J gene TRBJ1-1, with a weak D call TRBD1 (6 bases). Germline lookup yields CDR1 LNHDA and CDR2 SQIVND (reference sequence). The CDR3 covers 15 residues. V was pared by 4 bases and J by 0 bases, with 12 bases between. CDR3 in DNA: TGTGCCAGTAGTACCTCTTGGACAGTGAACACTGAAGCTTTCTTT. As protein: CASSTSWTVNTEAFF.

V and J are TRBV4-2 and TRBJ1-1, with a possible D match to TRBD1 (5 bases). Trimming shortened V by 1 base and J by 1 base, and 7 bases separated the two germline ends. This CDR3 spans 14 amino acids. Germline V gene sequence: CDR1 LGHNA, CDR2 YNFKEQ. The CDR3 DNA follows: TGTGCCAGCAGCCAAGTTGGACAGAACACTGAAGCTTTCTTT. Translation gives CASSQVGQNTEAFF.

This clone has just a few counts. The chain links TRBV5-1 to TRBJ1-1; a weak D match, TRBD1 (6 bases). Germline V CDR1 and CDR2: SGHRS, YFSETQ. The CDR3 is 14 residues long. Trimming left V 5 bases short and J 0 bases short, with 11 bases between. The CDR3 nucleotides are TGCGCCAGCAGAGAACAGGGTTTGAACACTGAAGCTTTCTTT. It is translated as CASREQGLNTEAFF.

The genes are TRBV28 and TRBJ1-3, with 7 positions matching TRBD1. This CDR3 has 15 amino acids. J lost 0 bases, V lost 4 bases, and 3 bases had no gene match. The germline V gene encodes CDR1 MDHEN and CDR2 SYDVKM. This CDR3 reads CASSSDRYSGNTIYF. The CDR3 DNA sequence: TGTGCCAGCAGTTCGGACAGGTACTCTGGAAACACCATATATTTT. Drawing the rest from reference TRBV28 and TRBJ1-3, the complete variable domain is DVKVTQSSRYLVKRTGEKVFLECVQDMDHENMFWYRQDPGLGLRLIYFSYDVKMKEKGDIPEGYSVSREKKERFSLILESASTNQTSMYLCASSSDRYSGNTIYFGEGSWLTVV.

This clone occurred many times. The rearrangement links TRBV30 to TRBJ2-2; 7 bases match TRBD1. The CDR3 is made up of 14 amino acids. V was clipped by 3 bases and J by 1 base; unmatched bases: 2. Looked up from germline, CDR1 is GTSNPN and CDR2 is SVGIG (reference sequence). CDR3 coding DNA: TGTGCCTGGAGATGGACAGGGAACACCGGGGAGCTGTTTTTT. It specifies CAWRWTGNTGELFF. The full variable domain, in which reference TRBV30 and TRBJ2-2 provide the parts outside the CDR3, is SQTIHQWPATLVQPVGSPLSLECTVEGTSNPNLYWYRQAAGRGLQLLFYSVGIGQISSEVPQNLSASRPQDRQFILSSKKLLLSDSGFYLCAWRWTGNTGELFFGEGSRLTVL.

The chain links TRBV3-1 (or the pseudogene TRBV3-2) to TRBJ2-7; 11 bases align to TRBD1. Germline V gives CDR1 LGHDT, CDR2 YNNKEL (reference sequence). V lost 1 base to trimming and J lost 2 bases; unmatched junction nucleotides: 1. The CDR3 runs to 15 residues. CDR3 nucleotides: TGTGCCAGCAGCCAAGGGACAGGGGGCACCTACGAGCAGTACTTC. Residues: CASSQGTGGTYEQYF.

The chain combines TRBV27 with TRBJ2-2; the D gene is possibly TRBD2 (5 bases). This CDR3 region has 14 residues. Germline V gene sequence: CDR1 MNHEY, CDR2 SMNVEV (reference sequence). V gave up 5 bases and J gave up 7 bases, with 14 bases separating them. CDR3 region: CASSPAGVGGELFF. The CDR3 DNA sequence: TGTGCCAGCAGTCCCGCGGGCGTCGGCGGGGAGCTGTTTTTT.

The rearrangement joins TRBV5-8 to TRBJ2-1; no clear D gene. Per germline, CDR1 SGHTS and CDR2 YDEGEE. Deletions cut 3 bases from V and 5 bases from J, with 21 bases between. The CDR3 spans 17 residues. DNA of the CDR3: TGTGCCAGCAGCTCCGACTTACGCGCCCTTACGGACAATGAGCAGTTCTTC. Encoded protein: CASSSDLRALTDNEQFF.

The chain employs TRBV12-3 or TRBV12-4 and TRBJ1-2; D not resolved. This CDR3 contains 12 residues. V was clipped by 6 bases and J by 0 bases, with 5 bases between them. The CDR3 spells CASRGPNYGYTF. CDR3 nucleotides: TGTGCCAGCAGGGGCCCTAACTATGGCTACACCTTC.

This chain joins TRBV28 and TRBJ2-3, with D unresolved. CDR1 and CDR2 (germline): MDHEN, SYDVKM. The length of the CDR3 is 13 residues. Trimming pared 3 bases from V and 4 bases from J, leaving 8 bases between. The CDR3 coding sequence is TGTGCCAGCAGTTTCCTTCGTTCAGATACGCAGTATTTT. The encoded protein is CASSFLRSDTQYF.

The rearrangement links TRBV19 to TRBJ1-5; 8 nucleotides line up with TRBD1. The trim removed 6 bases at V and 2 bases at J, leaving 9 bases unmatched. CDR1 and CDR2 (germline): LNHDA, SQIVND (reference sequence). The CDR3 contains 16 residues. The CDR3: CASRNRTGRGNQPQHF. CDR3 DNA: TGTGCCAGTAGAAATCGGACAGGGCGGGGCAATCAGCCCCAGCATTTT. The entire variable domain, with the rest obtained from reference TRBV19 and TRBJ1-5, is as follows: DGGITQSPKYLFRKEGQNVTLSCEQNLNHDAMYWYRQDPGQGLRLIYYSQIVNDFQKGDIAEGYSVSREKKESFPLTVTSAQKNPTAFYLCASRNRTGRGNQPQHFGDGTRLSIL.